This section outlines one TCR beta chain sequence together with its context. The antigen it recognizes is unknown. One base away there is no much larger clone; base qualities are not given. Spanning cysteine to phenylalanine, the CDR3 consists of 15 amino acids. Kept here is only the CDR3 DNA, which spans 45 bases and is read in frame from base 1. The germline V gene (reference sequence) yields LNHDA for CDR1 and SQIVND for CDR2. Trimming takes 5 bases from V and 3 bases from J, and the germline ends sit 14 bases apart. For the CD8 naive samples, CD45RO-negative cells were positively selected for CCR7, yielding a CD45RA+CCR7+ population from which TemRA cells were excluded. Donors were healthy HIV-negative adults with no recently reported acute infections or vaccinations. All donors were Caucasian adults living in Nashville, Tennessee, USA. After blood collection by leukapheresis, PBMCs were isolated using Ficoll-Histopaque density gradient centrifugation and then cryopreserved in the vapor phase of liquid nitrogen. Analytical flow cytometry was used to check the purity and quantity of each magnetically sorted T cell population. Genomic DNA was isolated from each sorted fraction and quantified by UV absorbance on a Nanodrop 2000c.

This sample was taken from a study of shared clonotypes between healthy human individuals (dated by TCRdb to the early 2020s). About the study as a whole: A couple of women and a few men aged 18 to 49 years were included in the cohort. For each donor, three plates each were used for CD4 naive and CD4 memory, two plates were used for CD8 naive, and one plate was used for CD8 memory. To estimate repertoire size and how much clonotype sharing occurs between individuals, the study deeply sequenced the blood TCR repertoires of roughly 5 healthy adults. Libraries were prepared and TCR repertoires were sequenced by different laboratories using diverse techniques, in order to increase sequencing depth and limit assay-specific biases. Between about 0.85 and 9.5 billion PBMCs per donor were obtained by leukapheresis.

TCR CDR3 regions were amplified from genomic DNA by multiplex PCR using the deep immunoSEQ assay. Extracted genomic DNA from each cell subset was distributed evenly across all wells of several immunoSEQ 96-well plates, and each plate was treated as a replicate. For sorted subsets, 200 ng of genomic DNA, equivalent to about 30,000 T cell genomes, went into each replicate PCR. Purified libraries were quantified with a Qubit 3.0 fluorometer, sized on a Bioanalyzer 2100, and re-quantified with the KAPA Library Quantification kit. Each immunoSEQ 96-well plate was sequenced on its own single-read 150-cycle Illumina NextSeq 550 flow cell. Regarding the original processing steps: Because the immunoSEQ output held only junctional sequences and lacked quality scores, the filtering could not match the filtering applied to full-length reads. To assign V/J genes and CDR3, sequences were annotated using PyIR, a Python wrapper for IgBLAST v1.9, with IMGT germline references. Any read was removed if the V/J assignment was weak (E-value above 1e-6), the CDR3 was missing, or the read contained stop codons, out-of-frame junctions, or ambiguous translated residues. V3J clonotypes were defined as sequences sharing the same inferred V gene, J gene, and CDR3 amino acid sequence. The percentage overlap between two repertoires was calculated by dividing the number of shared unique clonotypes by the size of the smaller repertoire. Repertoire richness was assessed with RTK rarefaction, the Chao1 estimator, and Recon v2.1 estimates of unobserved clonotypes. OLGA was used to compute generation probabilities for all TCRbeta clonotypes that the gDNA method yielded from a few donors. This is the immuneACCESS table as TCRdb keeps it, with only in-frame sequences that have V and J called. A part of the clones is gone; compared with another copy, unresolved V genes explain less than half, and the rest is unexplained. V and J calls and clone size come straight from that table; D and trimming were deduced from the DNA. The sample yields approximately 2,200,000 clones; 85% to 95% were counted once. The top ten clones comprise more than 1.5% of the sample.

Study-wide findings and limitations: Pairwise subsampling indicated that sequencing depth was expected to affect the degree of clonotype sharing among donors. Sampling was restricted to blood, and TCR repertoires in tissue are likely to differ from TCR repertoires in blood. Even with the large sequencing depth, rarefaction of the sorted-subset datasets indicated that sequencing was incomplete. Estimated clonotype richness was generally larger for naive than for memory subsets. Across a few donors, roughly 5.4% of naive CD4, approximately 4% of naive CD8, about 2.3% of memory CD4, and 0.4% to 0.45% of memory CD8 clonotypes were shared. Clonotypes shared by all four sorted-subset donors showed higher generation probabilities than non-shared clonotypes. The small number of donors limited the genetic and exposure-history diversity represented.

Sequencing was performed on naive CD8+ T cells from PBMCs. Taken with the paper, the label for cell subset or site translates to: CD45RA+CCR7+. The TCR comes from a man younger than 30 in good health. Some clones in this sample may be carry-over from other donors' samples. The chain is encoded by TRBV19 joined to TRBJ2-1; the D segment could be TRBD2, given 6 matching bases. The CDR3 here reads CASSVSGGSYNEQFF. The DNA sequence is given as TGTGCCAGTAGTGTTAGCGGAGGGAGCTACAATGAGCAGTTCTTC.